The clone carrying this TCR beta chain was detected ten times or more. There were TCR beta CDR3 regions amplified from RNA transcripts. First-round RT-PCR of the TCR CDR3 relied on the HTBI primer set. TCRdb re-called the multiplex PCR reads through MiXCR, storing one row per CDR3 protein. The sample yields around 600,000 distinct CDR3 sequences, 12% to 15% seen once. The sample belongs to a study of T cells in Graves' hyperthyroidism and ophthalmopathy. About the research overall: Peripheral blood was drawn at first diagnosis, prior to all treatment.

V shed 4 bases and J 3 bases; nucleotides not matched to a gene: 4. There are 15 residues in the CDR3. This sequence was found in a woman under 30 with Graves' ophthalmopathy. Sequenced input: blood. The J gene is TRBJ2-1, the V gene TRBV12-3 or TRBV12-4; 9 nucleotides line up with TRBD2. Here the CDR3 DNA reads TGTGCCAGCAGTTCCGCTAGCGGGAACTACAATGAGCAGTTCTTC. As protein: CASSSASGNYNEQFF.